This TCR beta chain was profiled in a study of blood T cell repertoires in COVID-19. The CDR3 sequence is 14 residues long. Germline CDR1 reads SGDLS; CDR2 reads YYNGEE. V gave up 2 bases and J gave up 4 bases, with 11 bases separating them. Generated by immunoSEQ multiplex PCR, the TCRdb table keeps only in-frame clones and is missing some. Altogether 150,000 or so clones are present, roughly 80% being singletons, with the ten largest covering roughly 1.5%. The receptor was derived from a man older than 75 with acute or convalescent COVID-19. The V call is TRBV9, the J call TRBJ2-3; no firm D call. What was sequenced was peripheral blood. This chain's CDR3 is CASSVSVSADTQYF. The CDR3 DNA is TGTGCCAGCAGCGTGTCAGTCTCCGCAGATACGCAGTATTTT.